Sequencing of this T cell receptor (beta chain) was carried out in a study of T cell responses to AZD1222 COVID-19 vaccine. Study in general: Samples with a second dose at about 4 or about 12 weeks were pooled together.

Method: immunoSEQ multiplex PCR; TCRdb's copy keeps in-frame clones and lacks some. The table has more than 95,000 clones, around nine tenths seen once. The CDR3 is made up of 16 amino acids. V shed 3 bases, J shed 7 bases, and the junction held 7 bases outside the gene matches. Germline lookup yields CDR1 SGHNT and CDR2 YYREEE (reference sequence). The specimen was peripheral blood, collected on day 0 of AZD1222 vaccination. The TCR sequence derives from an adult in good health. V and J are TRBV5-4 and TRBJ2-2; 12 nucleotides line up with TRBD2. CDR3 loop: CASSWASGGAHGELFF. The CDR3 coding sequence is TGTGCCAGCAGCTGGGCTAGCGGGGGGGCCCACGGGGAGCTGTTTTTT.